Each of the 29 T cell receptor beta chains below was sequenced from the same sample in a study of blood T cell repertoires in COVID-19. Sequenced by immunoSEQ multiplex PCR; TCRdb stores in-frame clones only, minus some. Among approximately 51,000 clones listed, 85% to 90% were seen once. The sequenced sample consisted of peripheral blood. The receptors here all came from a woman at least 80 years old with COVID-19, enrolled during active disease.

This clone was counted once. The V call is TRBV2, the J call TRBJ1-5, with 8 bases matching TRBD1. The J segment lost 6 bases and the V segment lost 6 bases, leaving 10 bases of the junction unmatched. This CDR3 has 15 amino acids. Germline assignment: CDR1 SNHLY and CDR2 FYNNEI. CDR3 loop: CASRENRGMGQPQHF. The CDR3 DNA follows: TGTGCCAGCAGGGAAAACAGGGGGATGGGTCAGCCCCAGCATTTT.

V usage is TRBV11-1 and J usage is TRBJ2-1, with a weak D call TRBD1 (6 bases). V lost 0 bases, J lost 6 bases, and 12 bases lay in between. The CDR3 spans 15 residues. Germline CDR1 is SGHAT and CDR2 is FQDESV (reference sequence). The CDR3 reads CASSLALKTGNEQFF. CDR3 nucleotide sequence: TGTGCCAGCAGCTTAGCCCTGAAGACAGGCAATGAGCAGTTCTTC.

The rearrangement joins TRBV19 to TRBJ2-2, with D possibly being TRBD2 (6 bases). CDR1 and CDR2 from the germline V gene are LNHDA and SQIVND (reference sequence). This CDR3 spans 18 amino acids. The V and J ends lost 6 bases and 3 bases respectively, with 23 bases between them. The CDR3 DNA reads TGTGCCAGTAGAGCGTGGGGAGGTGGTTTTGACGACACCGGGGAGCTGTTTTTT. Protein: CASRAWGGGFDDTGELFF.

In this sample, this clone is medium-sized (0.01 to 0.1%). The CDR3 sequence is CASSFEGAGYGYTF. The CDR3 region has the DNA TGTGCCAGCAGTTTTGAGGGGGCAGGGTATGGCTACACCTTC. The V gene is TRBV28, the J gene TRBJ1-2, with 7 nucleotides matching TRBD1. The CDR3 is 14 amino acids. The junction had 6 bases not matched to a gene; V was cut back by 3 bases and J by 5 bases. Looked up from germline, CDR1 is MDHEN and CDR2 is SYDVKM.

This clone came up a few times. The chain links TRBV5-1 to TRBJ2-5, with 7 bases matching TRBD1. Trimming removed 3 bases from V and 4 bases from J; junction bases left unmatched: 9. Looked up from germline, CDR1 is SGHRS and CDR2 is YFSETQ. There are 15 residues in the CDR3. The CDR3 sequence is CASSSRQGTVETQYF. CDR3 coding DNA: TGCGCCAGCAGCTCCAGACAGGGAACAGTAGAGACCCAGTACTTC.

V usage is TRBV11-2 and J usage is TRBJ1-2, with a possible D match to TRBD1 (6 bases). Trimming cost V 1 base and J 6 bases, with 12 bases left between them. CDR1 SGHAT and CDR2 FQNNGV come from the germline V gene. This CDR3 region has 14 residues. CDR3 bases: TGTGCCAGCAGCTTAGTTCAGGGGTCCCATGGCTACACCTTC. Its protein is CASSLVQGSHGYTF. Using reference TRBV11-2 and TRBJ1-2 for the parts outside the CDR3, the full variable domain is EAGVAQSPRYKIIEKRQSVAFWCNPISGHATLYWYQQILGQGPKLLIQFQNNGVVDDSQLPKDRFSAERLKGVDSTLKIQPAKLEDSAVYLCASSLVQGSHGYTFGSGTRLTVV.

The V gene is TRBV7-9, the J gene TRBJ1-2, with 11 bases aligning to TRBD1. Germline V gene data show CDR1 as SEHNR and CDR2 as FQNEAQ (reference sequence). This CDR3 is 16 amino acids long. V was clipped by 7 bases and J by 6 bases; unmatched bases: 13. CDR3 protein: CASTPPPGQGAHGYTF. For the CDR3, the DNA is TGTGCCAGCACCCCTCCGCCTGGACAGGGGGCTCATGGCTACACCTTC.

The V call is TRBV9, the J call TRBJ1-6, with D possibly being TRBD1 (5 bases). The CDR3 is made up of 15 amino acids. Deletions cut 3 bases from V and 5 bases from J, with 12 bases between. From germline, CDR1 is SGDLS and CDR2 YYNGEE. CDR3 amino acids: CASSETGWNNSPLHF. CDR3 DNA: TGTGCCAGCAGCGAAACAGGATGGAATAATTCACCCCTCCACTTT. The whole variable domain, filled in from reference TRBV9 and TRBJ1-6, reads DSGVTQTPKHLITATGQRVTLRCSPRSGDLSVYWYQQSLDQGLQFLIQYYNGEERAKGNILERFSAQQFPDLHSELNLSSLELGDSALYFCASSETGWNNSPLHFGNGTRLTVT.

The chain carries TRBV12-3 or TRBV12-4 and TRBJ1-1; D remains ambiguous. Trimming pared 5 bases from V and 1 base from J, leaving 8 bases between. This CDR3 region has 13 residues. CDR3 DNA sequence: TGTGCCAGCAGTACGCAAGCGAACACTGAAGCTTTCTTT. It codes for CASSTQANTEAFF.

The J gene is TRBJ1-3, the V gene TRBV19; the D is unclear. Trimming left V 8 bases short and J 0 bases short, with 8 bases between. Looked up from germline, CDR1 is LNHDA and CDR2 is SQIVND (reference sequence). The CDR3 runs to 13 residues. This CDR3 reads CASSERSGNTIYF. CDR3 coding DNA: TGTGCCAGTTCAGAACGCTCTGGAAACACCATATATTTT. Supplemented by reference TRBV19 and TRBJ1-3, the full variable domain reads DGGITQSPKYLFRKEGQNVTLSCEQNLNHDAMYWYRQDPGQGLRLIYYSQIVNDFQKGDIAEGYSVSREKKESFPLTVTSAQKNPTAFYLCASSERSGNTIYFGEGSWLTVV.

The genes are TRBV28 and TRBJ1-5; 8 bases are shared with TRBD1. Germline V gene sequence: CDR1 MDHEN, CDR2 SYDVKM. J lost 0 bases, V lost 4 bases, and 11 bases had no gene match. CDR3 length equals 18 residues. CDR3 sequence: CASSSAGTGLTSNQPQHF. DNA of the CDR3: TGTGCCAGCAGTTCCGCCGGGACAGGACTCACTAGCAATCAGCCCCAGCATTTT.

The chain combines TRBV6-5 with TRBJ2-4; tentative D call: TRBD1 (6 bases). The CDR3 loop spans 14 amino acids. Germline V gene lookup returns CDR1 MNHEY and CDR2 SVGAGI. The V and J ends lost 6 bases and 6 bases respectively, with 15 bases between them. CDR3 sequence: CASSQIQGPNIQYF. CDR3 bases: TGTGCCAGCAGCCAAATACAGGGCCCAAACATTCAGTACTTC.

This clone appeared once. The J gene is TRBJ1-4, the V gene TRBV11-2; 12 bases map to TRBD1. In germline, CDR1 is SGHAT, CDR2 FQNNGV. The CDR3 totals 18 residues. The trim removed 5 bases at V and 11 bases at J, leaving 18 bases unmatched. The CDR3 reads CASSPTVGTGGRKGKLFF. Written as DNA, the CDR3 is TGTGCCAGCAGCCCCACGGTTGGGACAGGGGGCCGAAAGGGGAAACTGTTTTTT.

This sequence joins TRBV14 and TRBJ2-3; tentative D call: TRBD2 (6 bases). This CDR3 spans 15 amino acids. V was cut by 1 base and J by 2 bases, with 10 bases left in between. Germline V gene data show CDR1 as SGHDN and CDR2 as FVKESK. The CDR3 DNA follows: TGTGCCAGCAGCCAAGTTGGGGGACTCACAGATACGCAGTATTTT. It encodes CASSQVGGLTDTQYF.

The V call is TRBV6-5, the J call TRBJ2-3; tentative D call: TRBD2 (7 bases). The CDR3 is 15 amino acids. V lost 7 bases to trimming and J lost 2 bases, with 16 bases between them. Germline values: CDR1 MNHEY, CDR2 SVGAGI. The CDR3 nucleotides are TGTGCCAGCACCCCCAGCGGGGACAACACAGATACGCAGTATTTT. Translation gives CASTPSGDNTDTQYF.

There are a few counts of this clone. The gene calls are TRBV6-2 or TRBV6-3 and TRBJ1-3; D call uncertain. The CDR3 runs to 15 residues. Germline CDR1 reads MNHEY; CDR2 reads SVGEGT. Trimming shortened V by 6 bases and J by 0 bases, and 12 bases separated the two germline ends. The CDR3 here is CASSPPGYSGNTIYF. The CDR3 DNA is TGTGCCAGCAGCCCCCCCGGGTACTCTGGAAACACCATATATTTT.

The rearrangement links TRBV14 to TRBJ2-1, with D possibly TRBD2 on 5 matching bases. This CDR3 has 14 amino acids. Looked up from germline, CDR1 is SGHDN and CDR2 is FVKESK. V was cut by 0 bases and J by 10 bases, with 13 bases left in between. CDR3 bases: TGTGCCAGCAGCCAAGATACCCTGAGAGGGGAGCAGTTCTTC. Its translation: CASSQDTLRGEQFF. Filled out from reference TRBV14 and TRBJ2-1, the complete variable domain reads EAGVTQFPSHSVIEKGQTVTLRCDPISGHDNLYWYRRVMGKEIKFLLHFVKESKQDESGMPNNRFLAERTGGTYSTLKVQPAELEDSGVYFCASSQDTLRGEQFFGPGTRLTVL.

This rearrangement joins TRBV7-6 to TRBJ2-1, with D hard to call. This CDR3 spans 11 amino acids. Germline CDR1 and CDR2: SGHVS and FNYEAQ. V lost 5 bases, J lost 15 bases, and 14 bases lay in between. The CDR3 sequence: CASSQTGRWFF. CDR3 nucleotide sequence: TGTGCCAGCAGCCAGACTGGTAGGTGGTTCTTC.

The chain carries TRBV10-3 and TRBJ2-5; D remains ambiguous. The germline V gene has CDR1 ENHRY and CDR2 SYGVKD. Trimming removed 2 bases at V and 5 bases at J, with 9 bases between. The length of the CDR3 is 13 residues. This chain's CDR3 is CAISEVWAETQYF. The DNA of the CDR3 is TGTGCCATCAGTGAGGTGTGGGCGGAGACCCAGTACTTC.

The chain uses TRBV3-1 (or the pseudogene TRBV3-2) and TRBJ2-1; perhaps TRBD2 as D (6 bases). CDR1 is LGHDT and CDR2 is YNNKEL in the germline V gene (reference sequence). Trimming took off 0 bases at V and 6 bases at J, with 18 bases between the two ends. The CDR3 length is 17 residues. The CDR3 loop reads CASSQDLWRGTFNEQFF. DNA for the CDR3: TGTGCCAGCAGCCAAGATCTATGGCGGGGAACATTCAATGAGCAGTTCTTC.

V is TRBV19 and J is TRBJ2-1; D is undetermined. Trimming cost V 2 bases and J 2 bases, with 7 bases left between them. Germline V gene lookup returns CDR1 LNHDA and CDR2 SQIVND (reference sequence). The CDR3 contains 14 residues. Written as DNA, the CDR3 is TGTGCCAGTAGTATAAGAACTCCCTACAATGAGCAGTTCTTC. As protein: CASSIRTPYNEQFF.

The rearrangement links TRBV6-5 to TRBJ1-1; D is undetermined. Per the germline V gene, CDR1 is MNHEY and CDR2 is SVGAGI. This CDR3 comprises 13 residues. Trimming stripped 2 bases from V and 5 bases from J, with 9 bases between. In DNA, the CDR3 is TGTGCCAGCAGTTACCCCCGAGGGACTGAAGCTTTCTTT. It codes for CASSYPRGTEAFF.

The rearrangement links TRBV13 to TRBJ1-1, with a possible D match to TRBD1 (6 bases). Germline assignment: CDR1 PRHDT and CDR2 FYEKMQ (reference sequence). The CDR3 totals 12 residues. The CDR3 region is CAAGGWNTEAFF. DNA for the CDR3: TGTGCGGCGGGGGGCTGGAACACTGAAGCTTTCTTT. The full variable domain, with the rest looked up from reference TRBV13 and TRBJ1-1, is AAGVIQSPRHLIKEKRETATLKCYPIPRHDTVYWYQQGPGQDPQFLISFYEKMQSDKGSIPDRFSAQQFSDYHSELNMSSLELGDSALYFCAAGGWNTEAFFGQGTRLTVV.

The chain links TRBV5-5 to TRBJ1-2, with 9 bases aligning to TRBD1. Germline CDR1 is SGHKS and CDR2 is YYEKEE (reference sequence). Unmatched junction bases numbered 7, after V lost 0 bases and J lost 4 bases. The CDR3 is 16 amino acids. The CDR3 DNA is TGTGCCAGCAGCTTGGCCCCGGGACAGGGAGTCTATGGCTACACCTTC. Its translation is CASSLAPGQGVYGYTF.

The rearrangement uses TRBV9 and TRBJ2-1; D unresolved. The V end lost 4 bases, the J end lost 0 bases, and 14 bases lay between the germline ends. Germline lookup yields CDR1 SGDLS and CDR2 YYNGEE. This CDR3 region has 16 residues. This chain's CDR3 is CASSRLFMSSYNEQFF. The CDR3 coding sequence is TGTGCCAGCAGCAGACTTTTTATGAGCTCCTACAATGAGCAGTTCTTC. Using reference TRBV9 and TRBJ2-1 for the parts outside the CDR3, the full variable domain is DSGVTQTPKHLITATGQRVTLRCSPRSGDLSVYWYQQSLDQGLQFLIQYYNGEERAKGNILERFSAQQFPDLHSELNLSSLELGDSALYFCASSRLFMSSYNEQFFGPGTRLTVL.

The chain couples TRBV5-4 to TRBJ1-5; D not resolved. The V gene lost 0 bases and the J gene lost 6 bases, with 4 bases spanning the gap. Germline V gene data show CDR1 as SGHNT and CDR2 as YYREEE (reference sequence). The CDR3 covers 12 residues. CDR3 coding DNA: TGTGCCAGCAGCTTGGACAGTCAGCCCCAGCATTTT. Translated: CASSLDSQPQHF.

The V gene is TRBV29-1, the J gene TRBJ2-1; 11 nucleotides align to TRBD2. In germline, CDR1 is SQVTM, CDR2 ANQGSEA. After removal of 1 base from V and 6 bases from J, the junction contained 8 bases not matched to a gene. The CDR3 is 16 amino acids. CDR3 amino acids: CSVEGVASGGTNEQFF. In DNA, the CDR3 is TGCAGCGTTGAAGGGGTGGCTAGCGGGGGGACCAATGAGCAGTTCTTC.

The chain couples TRBV6-5 to TRBJ1-2; the D gene is possibly TRBD1 (5 bases). Trimming removed 7 bases at V and 5 bases at J, with 17 bases between. The CDR3 extends over 14 amino acids. Germline V CDR1 and CDR2: MNHEY, SVGAGI. CDR3 region: CASTSDIGKYGYTF. The DNA for the CDR3 is TGTGCCAGCACCTCGGACATTGGTAAATATGGCTACACCTTC.

The rearrangement joins TRBV7-8 to TRBJ1-1; 10 bases fit TRBD1. Germline values: CDR1 SGHVS, CDR2 FQNEAQ. CDR3 size: 15 residues. V was pared by 5 bases and J by 3 bases, with 6 bases of the junction left unmatched. DNA for the CDR3: TGTGCCAGCAGCCTACGGACAGGGGGGGACACTGAAGCTTTCTTT. As protein: CASSLRTGGDTEAFF.